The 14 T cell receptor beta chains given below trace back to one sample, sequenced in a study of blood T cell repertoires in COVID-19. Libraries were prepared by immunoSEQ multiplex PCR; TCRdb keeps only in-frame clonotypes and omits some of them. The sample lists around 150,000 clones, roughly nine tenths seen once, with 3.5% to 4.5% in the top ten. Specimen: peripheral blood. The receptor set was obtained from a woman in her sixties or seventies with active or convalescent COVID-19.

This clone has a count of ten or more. The CDR3 DNA is TGCGCCAGCAGCTTGGCACGGGACAGAAATTCACCCCTCCACTTT. Protein: CASSLARDRNSPLHF. The rearrangement uses TRBV5-1 and TRBJ1-6; the match to TRBD1 covers 7 bases. CDR1 is SGHRS and CDR2 is YFSETQ in the germline V gene. J was trimmed by 7 bases and V by 0 bases; bases with no gene match: 4. There are 15 residues in the CDR3.

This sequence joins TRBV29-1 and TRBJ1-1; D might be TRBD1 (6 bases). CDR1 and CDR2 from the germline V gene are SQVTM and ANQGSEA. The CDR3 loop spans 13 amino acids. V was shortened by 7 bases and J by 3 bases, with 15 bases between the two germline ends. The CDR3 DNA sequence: TGCAGCGGCCGAACGGCAGGGGACACTGAAGCTTTCTTT. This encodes CSGRTAGDTEAFF.

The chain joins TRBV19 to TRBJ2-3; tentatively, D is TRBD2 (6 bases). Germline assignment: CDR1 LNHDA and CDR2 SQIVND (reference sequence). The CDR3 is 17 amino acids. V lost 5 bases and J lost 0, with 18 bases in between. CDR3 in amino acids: CASSPGLGEASTDTQYF. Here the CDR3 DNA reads TGTGCCAGTAGTCCTGGCCTGGGGGAGGCTAGCACAGATACGCAGTATTTT.

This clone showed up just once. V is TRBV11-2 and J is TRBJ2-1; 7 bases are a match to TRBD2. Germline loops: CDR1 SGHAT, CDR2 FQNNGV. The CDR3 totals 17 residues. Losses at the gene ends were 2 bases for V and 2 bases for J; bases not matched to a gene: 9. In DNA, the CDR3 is TGTGCCAGCAGCTTACTGGCCTCTAGCGGACCCTACAATGAGCAGTTCTTC. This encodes CASSLLASSGPYNEQFF.

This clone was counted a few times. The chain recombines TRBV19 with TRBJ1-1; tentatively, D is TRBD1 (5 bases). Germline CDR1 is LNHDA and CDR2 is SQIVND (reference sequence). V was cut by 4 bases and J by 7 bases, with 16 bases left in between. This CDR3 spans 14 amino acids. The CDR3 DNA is TGTGCCAGTAGTACCCTTGAGACAGCCTATGAAGCTTTCTTT. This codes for CASSTLETAYEAFF.

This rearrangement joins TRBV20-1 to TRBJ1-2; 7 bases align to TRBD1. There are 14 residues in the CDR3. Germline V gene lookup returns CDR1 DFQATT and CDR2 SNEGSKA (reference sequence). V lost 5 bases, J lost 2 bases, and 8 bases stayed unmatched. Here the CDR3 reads CSAGARQGNYGYTF. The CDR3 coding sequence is TGCAGTGCTGGTGCCCGACAGGGAAACTATGGCTACACCTTC.

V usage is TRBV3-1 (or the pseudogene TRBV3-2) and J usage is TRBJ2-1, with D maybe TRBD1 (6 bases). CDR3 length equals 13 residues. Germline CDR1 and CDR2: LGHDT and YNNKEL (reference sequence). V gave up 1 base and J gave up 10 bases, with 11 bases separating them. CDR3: CASSQGARGEQFF. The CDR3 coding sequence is TGTGCCAGCAGCCAAGGGGCAAGGGGGGAGCAGTTCTTC.

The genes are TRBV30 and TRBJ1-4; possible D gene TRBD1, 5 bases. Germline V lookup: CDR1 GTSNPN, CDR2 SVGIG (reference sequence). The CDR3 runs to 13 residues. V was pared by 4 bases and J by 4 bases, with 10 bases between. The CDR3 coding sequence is TGTGCCTGGAATGGGGGGTTTAATGAAAAACTGTTTTTT. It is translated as CAWNGGFNEKLFF.

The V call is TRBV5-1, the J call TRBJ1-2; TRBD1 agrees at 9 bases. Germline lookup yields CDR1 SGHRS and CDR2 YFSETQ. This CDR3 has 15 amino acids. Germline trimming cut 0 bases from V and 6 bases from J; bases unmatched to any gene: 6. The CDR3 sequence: CASSLATGQGDGYTF. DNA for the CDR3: TGCGCCAGCAGCTTGGCCACGGGACAGGGAGATGGCTACACCTTC. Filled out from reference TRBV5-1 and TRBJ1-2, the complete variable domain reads KAGVTQTPRYLIKTRGQQVTLSCSPISGHRSVSWYQQTPGQGLQFLFEYFSETQRNKGNFPGRFSGRQFSNSRSEMNVSTLELGDSALYLCASSLATGQGDGYTFGSGTRLTVV.

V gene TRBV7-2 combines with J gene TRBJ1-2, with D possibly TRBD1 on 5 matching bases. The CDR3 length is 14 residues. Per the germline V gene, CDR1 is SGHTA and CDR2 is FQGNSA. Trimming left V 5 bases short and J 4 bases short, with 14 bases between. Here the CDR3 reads CASSLTLTAYGYTF. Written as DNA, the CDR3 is TGTGCCAGCAGCCTCACCCTGACAGCCTATGGCTACACCTTC.

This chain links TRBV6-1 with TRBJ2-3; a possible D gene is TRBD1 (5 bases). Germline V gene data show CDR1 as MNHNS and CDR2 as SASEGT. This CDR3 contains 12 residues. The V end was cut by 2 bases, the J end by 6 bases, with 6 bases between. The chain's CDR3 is CASSEQGDTQYF. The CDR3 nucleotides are TGTGCCAGCAGTGAACAGGGCGATACGCAGTATTTT.

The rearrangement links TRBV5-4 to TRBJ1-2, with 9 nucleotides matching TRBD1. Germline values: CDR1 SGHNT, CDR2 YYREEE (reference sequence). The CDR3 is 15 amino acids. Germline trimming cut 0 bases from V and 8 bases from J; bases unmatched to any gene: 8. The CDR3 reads CASSLAEGQGRGYTF. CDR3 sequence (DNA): TGTGCCAGCAGCTTGGCCGAGGGACAGGGAAGGGGCTACACCTTC.

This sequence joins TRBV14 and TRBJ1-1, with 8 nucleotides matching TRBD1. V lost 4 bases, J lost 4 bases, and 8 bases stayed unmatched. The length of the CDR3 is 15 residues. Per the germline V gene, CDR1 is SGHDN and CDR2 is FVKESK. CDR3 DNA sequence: TGTGCCAGCAGCCGCCGGGACAGGATTTTCACTGAAGCTTTCTTT. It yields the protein CASSRRDRIFTEAFF.

CDR3 in amino acids: CASSLDRTNSPLHF. CDR3 sequence (DNA): TGTGCCAGCAGCTTGGACAGAACTAATTCACCCCTCCACTTT. V and J are TRBV5-4 and TRBJ1-6; no firm D call. Germline CDR1 SGHNT, CDR2 YYREEE (reference sequence). Trimming took off 0 bases at V and 6 bases at J, with 7 bases between the two ends. This CDR3 has 14 residues.